The text below deals with one TCR beta chain. This entry belongs to a study of control samples from healthy donors and cancer patients. TCRdb's copy holds only in-frame clones and misses some; the assay was immunoSEQ multiplex PCR. Of about 120,000 clones in the sample, about 92% were seen once. This clonotype originated in a man at least 80 years old with head and neck cancer. Sequenced material: PBMCs.

CDR3 region: CASSTMGQGAGTEAFF. The CDR3 DNA reads as TGTGCCAGCAGCACTATGGGACAGGGGGCCGGCACTGAAGCTTTCTTT. The V gene is TRBV5-5, the J gene TRBJ1-1, with TRBD1 matching 12 bases. Trimming took 4 bases from V and 4 from J; bases not matched to a gene: 8. From germline, CDR1 is SGHKS and CDR2 YYEKEE (reference sequence). There are 16 residues in the CDR3.